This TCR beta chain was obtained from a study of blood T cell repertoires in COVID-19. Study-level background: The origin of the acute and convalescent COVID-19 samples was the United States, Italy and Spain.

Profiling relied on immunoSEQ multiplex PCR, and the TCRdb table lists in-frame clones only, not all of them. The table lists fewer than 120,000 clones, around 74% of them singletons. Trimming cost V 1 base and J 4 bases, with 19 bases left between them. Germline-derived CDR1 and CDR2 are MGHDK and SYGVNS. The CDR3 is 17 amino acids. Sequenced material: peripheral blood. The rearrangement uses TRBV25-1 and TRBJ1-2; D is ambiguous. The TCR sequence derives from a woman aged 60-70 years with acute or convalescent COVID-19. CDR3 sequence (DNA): TGTGCCAGCAGTGAATCCGTAGTGGACGGCGGAGGCTATGGCTACACCTTC. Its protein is CASSESVVDGGGYGYTF.